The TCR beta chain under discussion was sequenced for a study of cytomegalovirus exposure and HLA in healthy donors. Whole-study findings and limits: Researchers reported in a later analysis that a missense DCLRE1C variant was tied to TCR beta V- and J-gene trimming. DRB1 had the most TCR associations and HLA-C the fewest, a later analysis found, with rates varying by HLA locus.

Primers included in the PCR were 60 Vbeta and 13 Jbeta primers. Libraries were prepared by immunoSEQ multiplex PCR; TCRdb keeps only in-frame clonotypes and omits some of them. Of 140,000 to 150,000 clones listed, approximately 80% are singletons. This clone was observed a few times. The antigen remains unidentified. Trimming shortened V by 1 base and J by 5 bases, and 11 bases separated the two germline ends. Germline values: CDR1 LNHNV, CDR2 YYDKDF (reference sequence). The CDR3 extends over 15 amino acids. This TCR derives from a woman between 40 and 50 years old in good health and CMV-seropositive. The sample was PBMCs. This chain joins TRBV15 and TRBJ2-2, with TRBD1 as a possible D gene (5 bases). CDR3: CATSRVRGRTGELFF. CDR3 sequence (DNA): TGTGCCACCAGCAGAGTAAGGGGTAGAACCGGGGAGCTGTTTTTT.